This T cell receptor beta chain was identified during a study of cytomegalovirus exposure and HLA in healthy donors. Study-level findings and limits: The study had only CMV serostatus as immune exposure information. Prior analysis indicated that the majority of TCR beta V segments exhibited productivity approximately 90% or approximately 30% of the time.

The PCR used 60 Vbeta and 13 Jbeta primers. The data were produced by immunoSEQ multiplex PCR, yet TCRdb's version contains in-frame clones alone and is incomplete. This repertoire includes 45,000 or so clones. Trimming cost V 4 bases and J 1 base; bases outside gene matches: 5. Germline CDR1 and CDR2: SGDLS and YYNGEE. The CDR3 is made up of 15 amino acids. Turning to this clone: No antigen is known for it.

This chain connects TRBV9 to TRBJ1-3; 7 bases line up with TRBD1. This clonotype originated in a male donor in good health and CMV-seronegative. Sequencing input: PBMCs. Here the CDR3 reads CASSTGTASGNTIYF. The DNA of the CDR3 is TGTGCCAGCAGCACGGGGACAGCATCTGGAAACACCATATATTTT.